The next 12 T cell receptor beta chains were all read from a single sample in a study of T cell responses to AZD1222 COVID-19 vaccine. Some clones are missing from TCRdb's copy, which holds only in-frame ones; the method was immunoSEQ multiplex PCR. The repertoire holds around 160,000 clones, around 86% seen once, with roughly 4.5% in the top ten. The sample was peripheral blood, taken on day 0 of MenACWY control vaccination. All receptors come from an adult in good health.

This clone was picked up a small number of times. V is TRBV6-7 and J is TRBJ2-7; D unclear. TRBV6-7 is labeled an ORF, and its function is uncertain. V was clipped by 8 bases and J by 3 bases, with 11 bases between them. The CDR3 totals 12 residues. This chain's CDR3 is CASWLEVYEQYV. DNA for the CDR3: TGTGCCAGCTGGTTAGAGGTCTACGAGCAGTACGTC.

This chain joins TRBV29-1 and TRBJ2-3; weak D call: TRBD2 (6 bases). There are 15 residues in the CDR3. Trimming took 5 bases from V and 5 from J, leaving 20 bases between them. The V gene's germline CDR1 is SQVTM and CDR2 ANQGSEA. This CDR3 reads CSVSNTGLTGDTQYF. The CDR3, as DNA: TGCAGCGTTTCTAACACCGGACTAACCGGAGATACGCAGTATTTT.

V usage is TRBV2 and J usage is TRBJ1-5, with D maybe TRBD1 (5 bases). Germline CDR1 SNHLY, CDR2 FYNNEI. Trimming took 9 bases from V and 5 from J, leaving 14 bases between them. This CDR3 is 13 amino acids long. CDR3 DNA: TGTGCCAGTGGGGCGAAAAGAGATCAGCCCCAGCATTTT. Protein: CASGAKRDQPQHF.

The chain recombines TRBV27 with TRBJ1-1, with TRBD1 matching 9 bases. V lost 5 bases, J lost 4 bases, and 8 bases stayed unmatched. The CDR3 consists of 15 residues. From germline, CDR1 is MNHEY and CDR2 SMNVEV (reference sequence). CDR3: CASSQTGTGPTEAFF. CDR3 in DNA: TGTGCCAGCAGTCAAACCGGGACAGGGCCCACTGAAGCTTTCTTT.

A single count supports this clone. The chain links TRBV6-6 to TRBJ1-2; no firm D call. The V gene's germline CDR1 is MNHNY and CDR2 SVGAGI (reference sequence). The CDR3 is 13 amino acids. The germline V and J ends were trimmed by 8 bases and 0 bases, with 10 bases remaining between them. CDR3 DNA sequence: TGTGCCAGCGGTAATGGGCCTAACTATGGCTACACCTTC. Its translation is CASGNGPNYGYTF.

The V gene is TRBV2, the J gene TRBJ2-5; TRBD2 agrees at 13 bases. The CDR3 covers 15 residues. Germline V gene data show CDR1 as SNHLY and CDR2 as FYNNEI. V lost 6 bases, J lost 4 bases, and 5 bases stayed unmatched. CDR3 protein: CASSPGLAGRETQYF. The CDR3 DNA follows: TGTGCCAGCAGCCCGGGACTAGCGGGGCGAGAGACCCAGTACTTC.

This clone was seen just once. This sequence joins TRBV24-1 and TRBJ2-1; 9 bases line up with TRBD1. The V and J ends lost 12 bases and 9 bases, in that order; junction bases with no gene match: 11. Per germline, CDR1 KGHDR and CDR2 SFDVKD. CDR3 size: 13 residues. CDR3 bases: TGTGCCGCGCCGGGACAGGGAGCGGGTGAGCAGTTCTTC. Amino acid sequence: CAAPGQGAGEQFF.

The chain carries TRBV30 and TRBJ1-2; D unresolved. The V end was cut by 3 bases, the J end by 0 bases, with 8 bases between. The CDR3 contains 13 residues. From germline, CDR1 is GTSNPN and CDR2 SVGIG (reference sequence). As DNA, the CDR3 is TGTGCCTGGAGCGTATCCACTAACTATGGCTACACCTTC. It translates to CAWSVSTNYGYTF.

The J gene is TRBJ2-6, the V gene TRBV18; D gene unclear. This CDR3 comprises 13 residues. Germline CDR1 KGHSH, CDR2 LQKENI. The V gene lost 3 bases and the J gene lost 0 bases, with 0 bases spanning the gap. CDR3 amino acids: CASSPSGANVLTF. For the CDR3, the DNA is TGTGCCAGCTCACCCTCTGGGGCCAACGTCCTGACTTTC. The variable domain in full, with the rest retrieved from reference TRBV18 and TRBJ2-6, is NAGVMQNPRHLVRRRGQEARLRCSPMKGHSHVYWYRQLPEEGLKFMVYLQKENIIDESGMPKERFSAEFPKEGPSILRIQQVVRGDSAAYFCASSPSGANVLTFGAGSRLTVL.

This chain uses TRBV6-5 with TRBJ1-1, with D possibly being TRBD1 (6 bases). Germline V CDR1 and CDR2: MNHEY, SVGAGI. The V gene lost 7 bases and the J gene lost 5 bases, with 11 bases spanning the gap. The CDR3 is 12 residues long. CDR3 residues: CASKTGRTEAFF. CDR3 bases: TGTGCCAGCAAGACAGGTCGGACTGAAGCTTTCTTT.

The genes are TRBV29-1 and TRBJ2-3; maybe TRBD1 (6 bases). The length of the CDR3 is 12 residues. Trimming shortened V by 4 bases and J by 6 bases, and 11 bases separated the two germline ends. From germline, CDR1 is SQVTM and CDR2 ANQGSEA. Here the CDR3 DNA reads TGCAGCGTTGGAACAGGGATGGATACGCAGTATTTT. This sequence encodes CSVGTGMDTQYF.

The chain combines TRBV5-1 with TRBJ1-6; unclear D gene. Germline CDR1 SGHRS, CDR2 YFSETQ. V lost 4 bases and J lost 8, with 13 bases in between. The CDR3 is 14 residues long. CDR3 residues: CASSERTGDSPLHF. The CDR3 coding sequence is TGCGCCAGCAGCGAAAGGACTGGGGATTCACCCCTCCACTTT.